The 31 T cell receptor beta chains below all came from one sample that was sequenced in a study of read filtering for tumor transcriptome and immune sequencing. Molecular barcoded adaptors covering alpha/delta and beta/gamma chains were used on approximately 440 ng RNA. TCRdb re-called the reads with MiXCR, one entry per CDR3 protein. The profile shows 30,000 to 50,000 distinct CDR3 sequences, 10% to 15% of them singletons. Material: a population of CD138-negative cells sorted from bone marrow. The receptors were gathered from a donor over 35 with multiple myeloma.

This clonotype occurred many times. The V gene is TRBV7-6, the J gene TRBJ2-1; TRBD2 matches 15 bases. Unmatched junction bases numbered 3, after V lost 3 bases and J lost 3 bases. The CDR3 is 17 amino acids. Germline-derived CDR1 and CDR2 are SGHVS and FNYEAQ. The CDR3 here is CASSFPGLAGGYNEQFF. For the CDR3, the DNA is TGTGCCAGCAGCTTCCCGGGACTAGCGGGGGGCTACAATGAGCAGTTCTTC.

This clonotype appeared many times. The chain joins TRBV20-1 to TRBJ1-5, with 8 bases lining up with TRBD1. This CDR3 is built from 15 residues. V was clipped by 6 bases and J by 2 bases; unmatched bases: 9. Germline V gene lookup returns CDR1 DFQATT and CDR2 SNEGSKA (reference sequence). CDR3 region: CSAHTDRAGNQPQHF. The CDR3 DNA reads TGCAGTGCCCATACGGACAGGGCCGGCAATCAGCCCCAGCATTTT.

This clonotype was observed a few times. An end of the junction does not agree with germline; a read error may underlie this. The chain carries TRBV4-1 and TRBJ2-1, with TRBD1 matching 11 bases. This CDR3 comprises 16 residues. In germline, CDR1 is MGHRA, CDR2 YSYEKL. As DNA, the CDR3 is TGCACCAGCAGCCAATTTGGACAGGGGGCCTTCGATGAGCAGTTCTTC. Protein sequence: CTSSQFGQGAFDEQFF.

V usage is TRBV11-2 and J usage is TRBJ2-5; D perhaps matches TRBD2 (6 bases). V dropped 5 bases and J dropped 5 bases, with 15 bases sitting between them. Germline V gene lookup returns CDR1 SGHAT and CDR2 FQNNGV. The CDR3 is 14 residues long. CDR3 loop: CASSPGRGEETQYF. The CDR3, as DNA: TGTGCCAGCAGCCCAGGGCGGGGAGAGGAGACCCAGTACTTC. Using reference TRBV11-2 and TRBJ2-5 for the parts outside the CDR3, the full variable domain is EAGVAQSPRYKIIEKRQSVAFWCNPISGHATLYWYQQILGQGPKLLIQFQNNGVVDDSQLPKDRFSAERLKGVDSTLKIQPAKLEDSAVYLCASSPGRGEETQYFGPGTRLLVL.

This clonotype was seen at least ten times. The chain recombines TRBV29-1 with TRBJ2-5, with TRBD2 matching over 7 bases. The CDR3 covers 16 residues. Germline assignment: CDR1 SQVTM and CDR2 ANQGSEA. V lost 4 bases, J lost 5 bases, and 16 bases stayed unmatched. CDR3 bases: TGCAGCGTTGCGGGCCTAGCGGACCTCATAGGGGAGACCCAGTACTTC. The encoded protein is CSVAGLADLIGETQYF.

Many counts were recorded for this clonotype. The chain links TRBV6-1 to TRBJ2-5, with 7 bases lining up with TRBD2. Looked up from germline, CDR1 is MNHNS and CDR2 is SASEGT. The CDR3 is made up of 14 amino acids. V shed 7 bases and J 5 bases; nucleotides not matched to a gene: 10. DNA of the CDR3: TGTGCCAGCATGGGGGGAGGGTCGGAGGAGACCCAGTACTTC. It translates to CASMGGGSEETQYF.

This clonotype was detected many times. V usage is TRBV27 and J usage is TRBJ2-7; D is ambiguous. Germline assignment: CDR1 MNHEY and CDR2 SMNVEV (reference sequence). The CDR3 is 14 residues long. Trimming pared 5 bases from V and 0 bases from J, leaving 11 bases between. CDR3 coding DNA: TGTGCCAGCAGTCGACACGCAGGCTCCTACGAGCAGTACTTC. Translation: CASSRHAGSYEQYF.

Ten or more counts support this clonotype. This chain joins TRBV18 and TRBJ2-7, with TRBD1 as a possible D gene (5 bases). The CDR3 is 12 residues long. Trimming left V 4 bases short and J 3 bases short, with 7 bases between. The V gene's germline CDR1 is KGHSH and CDR2 LQKENI. The CDR3 sequence is CASSHDSYEQYF. The CDR3 DNA follows: TGTGCCAGCTCACACGACAGCTACGAGCAGTACTTC.

The CDR3 region is CASSGAPGDSSTDTQYF. The CDR3 coding sequence is TGCGCCAGCAGCGGAGCCCCCGGGGACAGCAGCACAGATACGCAGTATTTT. The chain joins TRBV10-2 to TRBJ2-3, with 7 positions matching TRBD1. Germline CDR1 WSHSY, CDR2 SAAADI. With V trimmed by 6 bases and J by 0 bases, 12 bases remained unmatched. The CDR3 is made up of 17 amino acids.

Details on this clonotype: Without the conserved terminal phenylalanine or tryptophan, this CDR3 likely stems from a read error. J is TRBJ2-5 and V is TRBV5-1, with D perhaps matching TRBD1 or TRBD2 (5 bases each). CDR1 is SGHRS, CDR2 YFSETQ, per germline. The ends were cut back, 3 bases at V and 5 bases at J, with 5 bases in the middle. The CDR3 length is 11 residues. In DNA form, the CDR3 reads TGCGCCAGCAGCTGGGGGGAGACCCAGTACATC. Its protein is CASSWGETQYI.

In this sample, this clonotype turned up many times. This chain uses TRBV5-1 with TRBJ2-4; D is uncertain. The CDR3 contains 16 residues. Germline loops: CDR1 SGHRS, CDR2 YFSETQ. Trimming cost V 2 bases and J 3 bases, with 15 bases left between them. CDR3 region: CASSFDTLWDKNIQYF. The CDR3, as DNA: TGCGCCAGCAGCTTCGACACCCTTTGGGACAAAAACATTCAGTACTTC.

This clonotype has ten or more counts. For the CDR3, the DNA is TGTGCCAGCAGCTTAGGACTAGCGGGGTCCGAGCAGTACTTC. Translated: CASSLGLAGSEQYF. The chain has TRBV7-2 and TRBJ2-7; 11 bases fit TRBD2. Germline V CDR1 and CDR2: SGHTA, FQGNSA. V gave up 1 base and J gave up 6 bases; unmatched junction bases: 2. The CDR3 contains 14 residues.

This clonotype has ten or more counts. Given a far larger clone just one base away, this is likely a sequencing read error. CDR3 sequence (DNA): TGCAGTGCTAGGGGATTCTACGAGCAGTTCTTC. Protein: CSARGFYEQFF. V usage is TRBV20-1 and J usage is TRBJ2-1, with D unclear. V lost 3 bases and J lost 10, with 10 bases in between. CDR3 size: 11 residues. Germline V gene lookup returns CDR1 DFQATT and CDR2 SNEGSKA (reference sequence).

This clonotype was seen repeatedly, ten times or more. J is TRBJ1-1 and V is TRBV11-2; tentative D call: TRBD1 (6 bases). The CDR3 length is 16 residues. The germline V and J ends were trimmed by 5 bases and 3 bases, with 19 bases remaining between them. CDR1 and CDR2 from the germline V gene are SGHAT and FQNNGV. The chain's CDR3 is CASSTPGHPVHTEAFF. CDR3 DNA sequence: TGTGCCAGCAGCACTCCGGGACACCCAGTACACACTGAAGCTTTCTTT.

This clonotype was seen at least ten times. The chain has TRBV28 and TRBJ1-1; a possible D gene is TRBD1 (6 bases). Germline CDR1 reads MDHEN; CDR2 reads SYDVKM. The CDR3 sequence is 15 residues long. V lost 2 bases to trimming and J lost 1 base, with 11 bases between them. In nucleotides, the CDR3 is TGTGCCAGCAGTTTAGGTGGACAGACGAACACTGAAGCTTTCTTT. As protein: CASSLGGQTNTEAFF.

This clonotype was recorded at least ten times. This chain links TRBV29-1 with TRBJ2-3; D ambiguous. V was clipped by 1 base and J by 4 bases, with 6 bases between them. Per germline, CDR1 SQVTM and CDR2 ANQGSEA. The CDR3 covers 12 residues. CDR3 amino acids: CSVEGSADTQYF. CDR3 coding DNA: TGCAGCGTTGAAGGATCGGCAGATACGCAGTATTTT.

This clonotype was counted many times. This rearrangement joins TRBV10-3 to TRBJ1-1; possible D gene TRBD1, 6 bases. Between the trimmed V and J ends, which lost 7 bases and 1 base, there was a span of 10 bases. Germline V lookup: CDR1 ENHRY, CDR2 SYGVKD. The CDR3 has 13 residues. The CDR3 protein is CAIKGVTNTEAFF. The CDR3 DNA is TGTGCCATCAAGGGGGTCACGAACACTGAAGCTTTCTTT.

This clonotype was observed many times. V gene TRBV6-5 combines with J gene TRBJ2-5; 10 positions agree with TRBD1. The CDR3 sequence is 16 residues long. Germline CDR1 MNHEY, CDR2 SVGAGI. Losses at the gene ends were 4 bases for V and 1 base for J; bases not matched to a gene: 6. The DNA of the CDR3 is TGTGCCAGCAGTTCCTTTGGGACAGGGGTCCAAGAGACCCAGTACTTC. This gives the protein CASSSFGTGVQETQYF.

This clonotype was observed many times. The chain employs TRBV12-3 or TRBV12-4 and TRBJ1-1, with 7 bases fitting TRBD1. CDR3 length equals 16 residues. J was trimmed by 9 bases and V by 3 bases; bases with no gene match: 16. This CDR3 reads CASSLNRGRSPGKAFF. The CDR3 nucleotides are TGTGCCAGCAGTTTGAATAGGGGGCGATCCCCGGGAAAAGCTTTCTTT.

Ten or more counts support this clonotype. This chain joins TRBV2 and TRBJ2-3; D tentatively reads TRBD1 or TRBD2 (5 bases each). Germline lookup yields CDR1 SNHLY and CDR2 FYNNEI. V was clipped by 6 bases and J by 2 bases, with 18 bases between them. The CDR3 has 16 amino acids. This CDR3 reads CASRERPGRPTDTQYF. The CDR3 DNA is TGTGCCAGCAGGGAGCGTCCGGGACGGCCCACAGATACGCAGTATTTT.

There are many counts of this clonotype. The chain couples TRBV29-1 to TRBJ2-1; D ambiguous. The CDR3 is made up of 11 amino acids. Trimming pared 4 bases from V and 5 bases from J, leaving 6 bases between. CDR1 SQVTM and CDR2 ANQGSEA come from the germline V gene. CDR3 amino acids: CSVGAHNEQFF. The CDR3 region has the DNA TGCAGCGTTGGAGCCCACAATGAGCAGTTCTTC.

This clonotype was seen repeatedly, ten times or more. The rearrangement joins TRBV4-2 to TRBJ2-5, with unresolved D. V shed 2 bases and J shed 2 bases, with 9 bases lying between them. Germline V gene lookup returns CDR1 LGHNA and CDR2 YNFKEQ. The CDR3 runs 14 residues. For the CDR3, the DNA is TGTGCCAGCAGCCAACTGGACCGACAAGAGACCCAGTACTTC. Translated: CASSQLDRQETQYF.

This clonotype was seen more than once but under ten times. V and J are TRBV7-2 and TRBJ1-1; TRBD1 matches 10 bases. Germline CDR1 and CDR2: SGHTA and FQGNSA. The CDR3 is 14 amino acids. Germline trimming cut 2 bases from V and 5 bases from J; bases unmatched to any gene: 2. CDR3 sequence: CASSLKGQGTEAFF. The CDR3 nucleotides are TGTGCCAGCAGCTTAAAGGGACAGGGGACTGAAGCTTTCTTT.

This clonotype was found a few times. This clone may be a read error of a much larger clone one base away. The V call is TRBV5-1, the J call TRBJ2-7; no clear D gene. The CDR3 covers 13 residues. Per germline, CDR1 SGHRS and CDR2 YFSETQ. CDR3 DNA sequence: TGCGCCGGCAGCTTGTTGGCAGACTACGAGCAGTACTTC. Its translation is CAGSLLADYEQYF.

This clonotype appeared many times. The chain uses TRBV20-1 and TRBJ1-1; D unresolved. Trimming took off 5 bases at V and 2 bases at J, with 9 bases between the two ends. This CDR3 is built from 12 residues. Germline values: CDR1 DFQATT, CDR2 SNEGSKA (reference sequence). CDR3 DNA sequence: TGCAGTGCTTCTGACGTAAACACTGAAGCTTTCTTT. It yields the protein CSASDVNTEAFF.

This clonotype was counted ten times or more. This may come from a read error, since a much larger clone is one base off. Lacking the conserved final phenylalanine or tryptophan, this CDR3 likely reflects a read error. No DNA is shown, since the ends of the CDR3 on it are uncertain; the CDR3 is the one TCRdb lists. The chain couples TRBV7-8 to TRBJ2-1; TRBD1, the D gene given by the table, was not confirmed from the DNA. Germline V lookup: CDR1 SGHVS, CDR2 FQNEAQ. Including both end residues, the CDR3 is 15 amino acids long. CDR3 in amino acids: CASSLVGGPLVGEFL.

The genes are TRBV12-3 or TRBV12-4 and TRBJ2-2; 9 bases line up with TRBD1. V shed 6 bases and J 5 bases; nucleotides not matched to a gene: 7. The CDR3 spans 15 residues. The chain's CDR3 is CASRRTGVRTGELFF. DNA for the CDR3: TGTGCCAGCAGGCGGACAGGGGTTCGGACCGGGGAGCTGTTTTTT.

This clonotype appeared many times. The chain recombines TRBV6-5 with TRBJ2-5, with D possibly being TRBD2 (6 bases). The CDR3 has 13 residues. Deletions cut 5 bases from V and 4 bases from J, with 11 bases between. Germline V gene data show CDR1 as MNHEY and CDR2 as SVGAGI. CDR3 region: CASSGGIAETQYF. CDR3 nucleotide sequence: TGTGCCAGCAGTGGCGGGATAGCAGAGACCCAGTACTTC.

For this clonotype: A much bigger clone sits one base away, suggesting this may be a read error. The chain couples TRBV28 to TRBJ2-3; 7 nucleotides line up with TRBD2. The germline gives CDR1 MDHEN, CDR2 SYDVKM. CDR3 size: 18 residues. V was clipped by 6 bases and J by 0 bases; unmatched bases: 15. The CDR3 coding sequence is TGTGCCAGCAGCCCTATGGGGGGGGGTCAGAAGAGCACAGATACGCAGTATTTT. Encoded protein: CASSPMGGGQKSTDTQYF.

This clonotype has ten or more counts. J is TRBJ2-7 and V is TRBV20-1; tentatively, D is TRBD1 (6 bases). The germline V gene has CDR1 DFQATT and CDR2 SNEGSKA (reference sequence). The CDR3 runs to 15 residues. Between the trimmed V and J ends, which lost 0 bases and 3 bases, there was a span of 15 bases. CDR3 region: CSARDQQGVIYEQYF. The DNA for the CDR3 is TGCAGTGCTAGAGATCAACAGGGTGTCATCTACGAGCAGTACTTC.

This clonotype was recorded at least ten times. This chain joins TRBV20-1 and TRBJ2-5, with TRBD2 matching over 9 bases. Germline assignment: CDR1 DFQATT and CDR2 SNEGSKA (reference sequence). The trim removed 4 bases at V and 7 bases at J, leaving 10 bases unmatched. There are 14 residues in the CDR3. CDR3 coding DNA: TGCAGTGCTAATAATCTAGCGGGGCCCGGGACCCAGTACTTC. This codes for CSANNLAGPGTQYF.